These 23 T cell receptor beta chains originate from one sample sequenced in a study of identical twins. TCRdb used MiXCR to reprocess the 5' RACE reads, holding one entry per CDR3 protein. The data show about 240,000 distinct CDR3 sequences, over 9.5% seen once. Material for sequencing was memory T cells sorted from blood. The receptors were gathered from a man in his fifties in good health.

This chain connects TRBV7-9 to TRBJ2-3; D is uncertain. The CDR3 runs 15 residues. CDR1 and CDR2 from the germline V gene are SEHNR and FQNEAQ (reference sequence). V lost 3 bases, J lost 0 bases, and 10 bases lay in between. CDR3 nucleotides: TGTGCCAGCAGCTTCACGTCGGTTAGCACAGATACGCAGTATTTT. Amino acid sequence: CASSFTSVSTDTQYF.

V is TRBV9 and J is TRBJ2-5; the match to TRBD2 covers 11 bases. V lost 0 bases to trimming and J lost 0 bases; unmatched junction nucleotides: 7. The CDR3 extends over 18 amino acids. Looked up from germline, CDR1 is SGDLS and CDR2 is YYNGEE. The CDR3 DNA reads TGTGCCAGCAGCGTAGGCCTAGCGGGGGGATTGTACCAAGAGACCCAGTACTTC. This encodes CASSVGLAGGLYQETQYF. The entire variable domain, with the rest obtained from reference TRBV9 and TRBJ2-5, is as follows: DSGVTQTPKHLITATGQRVTLRCSPRSGDLSVYWYQQSLDQGLQFLIQYYNGEERAKGNILERFSAQQFPDLHSELNLSSLELGDSALYFCASSVGLAGGLYQETQYFGPGTRLLVL.

The CDR3, as DNA: TGTGCCAGCAGCTTAGGGTACGGGGGCAAGACACCCCTCCACTTT. Translating it yields CASSLGYGGKTPLHF. This rearrangement joins TRBV11-2 to TRBJ1-6; TRBD1 might be the D (6 bases). The CDR3 has 15 amino acids. Trimming removed 1 base at V and 11 bases at J, with 15 bases between. Germline V gene data show CDR1 as SGHAT and CDR2 as FQNNGV.

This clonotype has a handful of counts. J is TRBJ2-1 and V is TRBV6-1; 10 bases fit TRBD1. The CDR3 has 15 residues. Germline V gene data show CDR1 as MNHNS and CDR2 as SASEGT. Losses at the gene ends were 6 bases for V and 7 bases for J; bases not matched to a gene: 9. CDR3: CASSSPGTGENEQFF. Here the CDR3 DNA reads TGTGCCAGCAGCTCACCCGGGACAGGGGAGAATGAGCAGTTCTTC.

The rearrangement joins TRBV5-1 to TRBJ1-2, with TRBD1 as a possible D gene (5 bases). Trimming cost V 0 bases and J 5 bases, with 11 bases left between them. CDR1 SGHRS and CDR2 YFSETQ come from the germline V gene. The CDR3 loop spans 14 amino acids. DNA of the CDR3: TGCGCCAGCAGCTTGGCTGTGACAGAATATGGCTACACCTTC. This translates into CASSLAVTEYGYTF. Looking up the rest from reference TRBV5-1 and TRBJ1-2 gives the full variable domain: KAGVTQTPRYLIKTRGQQVTLSCSPISGHRSVSWYQQTPGQGLQFLFEYFSETQRNKGNFPGRFSGRQFSNSRSEMNVSTLELGDSALYLCASSLAVTEYGYTFGSGTRLTVV.

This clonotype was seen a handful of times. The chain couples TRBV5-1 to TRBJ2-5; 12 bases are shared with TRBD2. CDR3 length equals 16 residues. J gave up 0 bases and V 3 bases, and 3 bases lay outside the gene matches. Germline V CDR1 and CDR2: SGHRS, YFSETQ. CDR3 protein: CASSWRLAGDQETQYF. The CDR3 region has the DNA TGCGCCAGCAGCTGGAGACTAGCGGGAGACCAAGAGACCCAGTACTTC. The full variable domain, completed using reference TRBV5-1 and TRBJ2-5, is KAGVTQTPRYLIKTRGQQVTLSCSPISGHRSVSWYQQTPGQGLQFLFEYFSETQRNKGNFPGRFSGRQFSNSRSEMNVSTLELGDSALYLCASSWRLAGDQETQYFGPGTRLLVL.

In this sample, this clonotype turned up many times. CDR3 loop: CASSHNSLAEAFF. The CDR3 coding sequence is TGTGCCAGCAGTCATAACAGTCTGGCTGAAGCTTTCTTT. This rearrangement joins TRBV6-6 to TRBJ1-1; D unresolved. This CDR3 is 13 amino acids long. V dropped 5 bases and J dropped 6 bases, with 13 bases sitting between them. CDR1 is MNHNY, CDR2 SVGAGI, per germline (reference sequence).

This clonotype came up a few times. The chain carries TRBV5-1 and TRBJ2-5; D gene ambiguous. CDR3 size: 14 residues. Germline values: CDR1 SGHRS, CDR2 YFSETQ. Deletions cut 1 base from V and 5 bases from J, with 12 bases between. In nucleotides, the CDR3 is TGCGCCAGCAGCTTGCACGGGCGTGAGGAGACCCAGTACTTC. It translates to CASSLHGREETQYF.

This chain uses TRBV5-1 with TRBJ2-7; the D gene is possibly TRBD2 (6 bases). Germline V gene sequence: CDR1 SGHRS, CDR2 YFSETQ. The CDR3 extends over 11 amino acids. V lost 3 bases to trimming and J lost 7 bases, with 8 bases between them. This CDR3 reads CASSSGEEQYF. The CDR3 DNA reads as TGCGCCAGCAGCTCGGGAGAGGAGCAGTACTTC.

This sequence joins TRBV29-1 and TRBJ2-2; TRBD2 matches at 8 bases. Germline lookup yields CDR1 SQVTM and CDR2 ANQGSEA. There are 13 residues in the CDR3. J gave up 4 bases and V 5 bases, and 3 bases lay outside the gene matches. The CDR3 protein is CSVRTSTTGELFF. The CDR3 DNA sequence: TGCAGCGTTAGGACTAGCACCACCGGGGAGCTGTTTTTT.

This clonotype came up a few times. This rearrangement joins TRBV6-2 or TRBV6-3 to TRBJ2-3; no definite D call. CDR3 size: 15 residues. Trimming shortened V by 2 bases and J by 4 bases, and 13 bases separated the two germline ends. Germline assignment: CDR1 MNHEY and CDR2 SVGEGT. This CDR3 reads CASSYLGSEADTQYF. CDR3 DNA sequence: TGTGCCAGCAGTTACCTGGGCAGTGAGGCAGATACGCAGTATTTT.

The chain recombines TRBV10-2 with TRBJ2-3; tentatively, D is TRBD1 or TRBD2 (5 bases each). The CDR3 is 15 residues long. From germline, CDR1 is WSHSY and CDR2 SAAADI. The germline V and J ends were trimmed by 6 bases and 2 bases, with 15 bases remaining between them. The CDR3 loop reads CASRQTGRYTDTQYF. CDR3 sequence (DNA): TGCGCCAGCAGGCAGACGGGGCGTTACACAGATACGCAGTATTTT.

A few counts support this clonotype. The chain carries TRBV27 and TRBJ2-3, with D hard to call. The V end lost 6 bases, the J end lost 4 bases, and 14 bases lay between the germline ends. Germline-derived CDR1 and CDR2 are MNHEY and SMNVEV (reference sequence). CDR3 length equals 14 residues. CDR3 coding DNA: TGTGCCAGCAGCCCAACCACCACCCCAGATACGCAGTATTTT. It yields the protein CASSPTTTPDTQYF.

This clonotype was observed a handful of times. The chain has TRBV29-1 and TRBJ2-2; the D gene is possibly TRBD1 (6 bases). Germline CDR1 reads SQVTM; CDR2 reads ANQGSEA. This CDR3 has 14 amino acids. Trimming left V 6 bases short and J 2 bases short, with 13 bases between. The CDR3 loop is CSVDRGTNTGELFF. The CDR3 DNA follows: TGCAGCGTCGATAGGGGGACAAACACCGGGGAGCTGTTTTTT.

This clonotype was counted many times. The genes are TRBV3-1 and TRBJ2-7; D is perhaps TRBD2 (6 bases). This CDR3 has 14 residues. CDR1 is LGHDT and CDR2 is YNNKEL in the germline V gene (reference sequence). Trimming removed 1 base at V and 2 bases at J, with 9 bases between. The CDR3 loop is CASSQGGAAYEQYF. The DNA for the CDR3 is TGTGCCAGCAGCCAAGGCGGGGCTGCCTACGAGCAGTACTTC.

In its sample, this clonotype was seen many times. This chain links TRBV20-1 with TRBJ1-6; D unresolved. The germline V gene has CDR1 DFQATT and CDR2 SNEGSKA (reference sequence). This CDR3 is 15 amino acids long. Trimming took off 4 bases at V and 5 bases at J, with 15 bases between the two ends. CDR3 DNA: TGCAGTGCTATGTCTAATATAGTGGATAATTCACCCCTCCACTTT. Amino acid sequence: CSAMSNIVDNSPLHF.

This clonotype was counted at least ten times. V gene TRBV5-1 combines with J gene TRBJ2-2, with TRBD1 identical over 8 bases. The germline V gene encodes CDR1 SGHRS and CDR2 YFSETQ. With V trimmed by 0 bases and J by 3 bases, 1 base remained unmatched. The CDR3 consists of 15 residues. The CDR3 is CASSLAGGDTGELFF. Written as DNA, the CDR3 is TGCGCCAGCAGCTTGGCAGGGGGCGACACCGGGGAGCTGTTTTTT.

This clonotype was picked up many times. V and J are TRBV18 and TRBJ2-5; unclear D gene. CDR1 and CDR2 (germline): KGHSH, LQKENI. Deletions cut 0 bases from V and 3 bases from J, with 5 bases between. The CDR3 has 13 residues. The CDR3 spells CASSPPEEETQYF. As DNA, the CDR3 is TGTGCCAGCTCACCACCGGAAGAAGAGACCCAGTACTTC.

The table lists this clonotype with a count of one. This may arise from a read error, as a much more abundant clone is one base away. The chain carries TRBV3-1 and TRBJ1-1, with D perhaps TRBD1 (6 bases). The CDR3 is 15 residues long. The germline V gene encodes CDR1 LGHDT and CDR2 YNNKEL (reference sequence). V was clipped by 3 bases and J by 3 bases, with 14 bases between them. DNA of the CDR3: TGTGCCAGCAGCCATTGTTCAGGGGTACACACTGAAGCTTTCTTT. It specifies CASSHCSGVHTEAFF.

CDR3 amino acids: CAWTPEGPITYEQYF. CDR3 coding DNA: TGTGCCTGGACCCCCGAGGGACCGATCACCTACGAGCAGTACTTC. The rearrangement uses TRBV30 and TRBJ2-7; tentatively, D is TRBD1 or TRBD2 (5 bases each). Per germline, CDR1 GTSNPN and CDR2 SVGIG (reference sequence). The CDR3 length is 15 residues. Trimming stripped 4 bases from V and 2 bases from J, with 18 bases between.

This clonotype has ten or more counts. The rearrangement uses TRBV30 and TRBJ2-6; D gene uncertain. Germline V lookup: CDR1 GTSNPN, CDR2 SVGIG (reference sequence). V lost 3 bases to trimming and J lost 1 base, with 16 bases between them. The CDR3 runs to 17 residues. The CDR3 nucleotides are TGTGCCTGGAGCAAAAGTAAGGGCTATTCTGGGGCCAACGTCCTGACTTTC. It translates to CAWSKSKGYSGANVLTF.

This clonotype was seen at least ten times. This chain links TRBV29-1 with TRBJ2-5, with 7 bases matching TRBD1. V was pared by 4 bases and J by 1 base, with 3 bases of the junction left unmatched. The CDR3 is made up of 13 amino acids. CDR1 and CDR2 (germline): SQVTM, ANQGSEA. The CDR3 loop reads CSVAGQLQETQYF. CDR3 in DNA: TGCAGCGTTGCGGGACAGCTCCAAGAGACCCAGTACTTC.

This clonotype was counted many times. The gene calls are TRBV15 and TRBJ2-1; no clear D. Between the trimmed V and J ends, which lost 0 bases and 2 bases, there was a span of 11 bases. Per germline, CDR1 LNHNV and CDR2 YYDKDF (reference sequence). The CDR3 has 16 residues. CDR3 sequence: CATSRDVRVPYNEQFF. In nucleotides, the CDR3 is TGTGCCACCAGCAGAGACGTACGGGTCCCCTACAATGAGCAGTTCTTC.